These T cell receptor beta chains were read from a single sample in a study of blood T cell repertoires in COVID-19. Measured with immunoSEQ multiplex PCR; TCRdb has only the in-frame clones, and not every one. This sample yields about 250,000 clones, of which around 83% are seen a single time; around 5.4% belongs to the top ten. Sample: peripheral blood. These receptors were taken from a man older than 75 with acute or convalescent COVID-19. Both conserved end residues are part of each CDR3. A D gene is named only where the DNA matches it firmly.

J: TRBJ2-1; D: NA; V: TRBV2; CDR3: CASRGVGQGYNEQFF; DNA: TGTGCCAGCCGGGGGGTAGGACAGGGATACAATGAGCAGTTCTTC
J: TRBJ2-2; D: NA; V: TRBV10-3; CDR3: CAISRDSVQGGELFF; DNA: TGTGCCATCAGCAGGGACTCCGTGCAGGGCGGGGAGCTGTTTTTT
J: TRBJ1-1; D: TRBD1; V: TRBV28; CDR3: CASSVTGPMNTEAFF; DNA: TGTGCCAGCAGCGTGACAGGGCCAATGAACACTGAAGCTTTCTTT
J: TRBJ2-7; D: TRBD1; V: TRBV5-1; CDR3: CASSQGQYEQYF; DNA: TGCGCCAGCAGCCAGGGACAGTACGAGCAGTACTTC
J: TRBJ2-1; D: TRBD2; V: TRBV5-6; CDR3: CASSLGASGVYNEQFF; DNA: TGTGCCAGCAGCTTGGGGGCTAGCGGGGTCTACAATGAGCAGTTCTTC
J: TRBJ2-1; D: NA; V: TRBV28; CDR3: CASRQGNINEQFF; DNA: TGTGCCAGCAGACAGGGTAATATCAATGAGCAGTTCTTC
J: TRBJ2-3; D: TRBD1; V: TRBV7-3; CDR3: CASSLDREKDTQYF; DNA: TGTGCCAGCAGCCTGGACAGGGAAAAAGATACGCAGTATTTT
J: TRBJ1-1; D: TRBD1; V: TRBV25-1; CDR3: CASRYQTGGNTEAFF; DNA: TGTGCCAGCCGGTACCAGACAGGGGGAAACACTGAAGCTTTCTTT
J: TRBJ2-2; D: TRBD1; V: TRBV18; CDR3: CASSPGQGVDGELFF; DNA: TGTGCCAGCTCACCGGGACAGGGAGTTGACGGGGAGCTGTTTTTT
J: TRBJ1-4; D: NA; V: TRBV28; CDR3: CASSLGGRKNEKLFF; DNA: TGTGCCAGCAGTTTAGGCGGGCGGAAGAATGAAAAACTGTTTTTT
J: TRBJ1-5; D: NA; V: TRBV30; CDR3: CAWSGPGRGNQPQHF; DNA: TGTGCCTGGAGTGGGCCTGGCAGGGGCAATCAGCCCCAGCATTTT